This T cell receptor beta chain was recovered during a study of blood T cells in healthy people across ages (dated by TCRdb to between 2014 and 2017). Broadly, across the study: In model experiments, roughly one uniquely barcoded TCR beta cDNA molecule per two T cells was captured by template switching. Four age groups were formed from the donors: young (average around 15 years), middle-aged (around 40), aged (about 62) and long-lived (about 75). The study measured age-related changes in TCR beta repertoire diversity using deep sequencing normalized with unique cDNA molecular identifiers. Two additional independent replicas of 1 million unique cDNA reads from the same blood draw were analyzed for two donors (one aged 18 to 29 and one aged 80 or older). To avoid experimental bias, donors of different ages were distributed randomly across sequencing lanes.

On this clonotype itself: Its antigen is unknown. Per-base qualities were not stored, and no clone one base away is much larger.

V was cut back by 8 bases and J by 1 base, leaving a gap of 11 bases between them. CDR3 length: 13 amino acids, cysteine to phenylalanine. Only the CDR3 part of the read is kept: 39 bases, read in frame from the first base. The library was generated by 5' RACE. This sample was sequenced with an Illumina HiSeq 2500. A second PCR of about 6 to 11 cycles was run with a J-beta primer mix and a sample-barcoded 5' primer. Each TCR beta cDNA molecule received a unique molecular identifier from a template-switch 5' adaptor carrying 12 random nucleotides. Each sample yielded at least 2.5 million CDR3-containing paired-end reads. The Mint cDNA synthesis kit, primed by a TRBC-specific oligonucleotide, was used to synthesize first-strand cDNA from all RNA. Following uracil-DNA glycosylase treatment, a first 18-cycle PCR with universal primers M1SS and BC2_uni_R was performed on all cDNA. As for the original processing: Each sample was normalized by randomly selecting 1 million high-quality reads, each carrying a distinct molecular identifier. Instead of being binned into consensus sequences, reads that shared molecular identifiers were thrown out. CDR3 identification, clonotype clustering and error correction used MiTCR with a Q25 quality threshold and the strictest error-elimination algorithm. Lower-bound total TCR beta diversity was estimated with a nonparametric unseen species model using Euler transformation. The raw public data were reprocessed by TCRdb itself: fastp quality trimming at Q25, MiXCR clonotype calling, in-frame beta chains only. Each record represents a unique CDR3 protein, reported with the most common genes and DNA among its rows. The V and J calls here are based on TCRdb, not the publication. Recorded for this sample are 650,000 to 800,000 distinct CDR3 sequences; over 40% of them occurred a single time. Clones ranked in the top ten supply roughly 12% of the sample.

Systemically healthy Caucasian individuals from Russia, 39 in total and aged roughly 6 to 100 years, were included as donors. Each donor gave around 9.5 milliliters of peripheral blood, collected into EDTA-treated Vacutainer tubes. Ficoll-Paque density-gradient centrifugation was used to isolate PBMCs, with at least 7 million obtained per sample. Trizol reagent was used to extract total RNA from the PBMCs, yielding at least 6 micrograms per sample. Naive CD45RAhigh/CD27high T cell percentages were measured by flow cytometry on a PBMC aliquot from every donor. The full study reports these points: Estimates of total diversity from one million sequenced T cells were regarded as lower bounds and underestimates. Because donor CMV infection status was unknown, age-related changes in expanded clonotypes were potentially confounded. Since profiling was done on bulk unsorted PBMCs, naive and antigen-experienced compartments could not be conclusively compared. As age increased, observed TCR beta diversity per million T cells dropped in a roughly linear way, and a significant reduction was already evident by age roughly 40. A strong correlation was found between observed TCR beta diversity and the percentage of naive T cells measured by flow cytometry. Compared with the aged group, the long-lived group had more naive CD4+ T cells, fewer expanded clones and increased TCR diversity, suggesting age selection.

Sequenced sample: blood. Recombination linked TRBV12-3 or TRBV12-4 to TRBJ1-1; the D gene identity is not certain. The TCR was taken from a woman of 80 years or more in good health. The sequenced DNA: TGTGCCAGCGAGAGTTTTTCGAACACTGAAGCTTTCTTT. Its coded protein is CASESFSNTEAFF.